The 28 T cell receptor beta chains reported below all come from one sample, sequenced in a study of blood T cell repertoires in COVID-19. The assay was immunoSEQ multiplex PCR, and TCRdb's table has in-frame clones only and misses some. The sample lists 140,000 to 150,000 clones; around 84% were seen once. The specimen sequenced was peripheral blood. These receptors were obtained from a human donor in a cohort sampled during active COVID-19.

The chain joins TRBV6-5 to TRBJ2-5; TRBD1 aligns across 8 bases. The CDR3 contains 15 residues. The germline V gene encodes CDR1 MNHEY and CDR2 SVGAGI. The junction had 10 bases not matched to a gene; V was cut back by 6 bases and J by 4 bases. The CDR3 DNA sequence: TGTGCCAGCAGCCAGACTCGGACAGGGAGAGAGACCCAGTACTTC. Amino acid sequence: CASSQTRTGRETQYF.

The chain links TRBV7-2 to TRBJ1-1; D gene unclear. Germline CDR1 reads SGHTA; CDR2 reads FQGNSA. V was trimmed by 6 bases and J by 5 bases, leaving 16 bases between them. The CDR3 is 14 residues long. The CDR3 loop reads CASSPTAGRTEAFF. The CDR3 nucleotides read TGTGCCAGCAGTCCTACCGCGGGTCGGACTGAAGCTTTCTTT.

In this sample, this clone turned up a few times. The chain uses TRBV2 and TRBJ1-2, with 11 nucleotides matching TRBD1. The CDR3 extends over 16 amino acids. The ends lost 6 bases at V and 3 bases at J; junction bases unmatched: 9. The germline CDR1 and CDR2 sequences are SNHLY and FYNNEI. As DNA, the CDR3 is TGTGCCAGCAGGACCGGGACAGGGGGTACCCACTATGGCTACACCTTC. Residues: CASRTGTGGTHYGYTF.

The rearrangement uses TRBV5-1 and TRBJ1-1, with unresolved D. The germline V gene encodes CDR1 SGHRS and CDR2 YFSETQ. V lost 3 bases and J 4 bases, leaving 13 bases between the germline ends. The CDR3 contains 14 residues. The CDR3 DNA follows: TGCGCCAGCAGCTCCCGGGTGAGTCGCACTGAAGCTTTCTTT. Protein sequence: CASSSRVSRTEAFF.

The V and J genes are TRBV5-5 and TRBJ2-1; 9 bases are shared with TRBD2. The CDR3 is 16 residues long. The germline gives CDR1 SGHKS, CDR2 YYEKEE (reference sequence). Germline trimming cut 0 bases from V and 6 bases from J; bases unmatched to any gene: 7. The CDR3 DNA sequence: TGTGCCAGCAGCTTGGCCTGGAGCGGGGGGTTCAATGAGCAGTTCTTC. It specifies CASSLAWSGGFNEQFF. Looking up the rest from reference TRBV5-5 and TRBJ2-1 gives the full variable domain: DAGVTQSPTHLIKTRGQQVTLRCSPISGHKSVSWYQQVLGQGPQFIFQYYEKEERGRGNFPDRFSARQFPNYSSELNVNALLLGDSALYLCASSLAWSGGFNEQFFGPGTRLTVL.

The chain links TRBV7-9 to TRBJ2-2, with D perhaps matching TRBD1 (5 bases). The germline CDR1 and CDR2 sequences are SEHNR and FQNEAQ (reference sequence). V was shortened by 1 base and J by 5 bases, with 11 bases between the two germline ends. The length of the CDR3 is 15 residues. In DNA, the CDR3 is TGTGCCAGCAGCTTAGAGGGGAAGGGGACCGGGGAGCTGTTTTTT. Translated: CASSLEGKGTGELFF.

The chain uses TRBV11-3 and TRBJ1-5, with D perhaps TRBD1 (5 bases). Germline V gene sequence: CDR1 SGHNT, CDR2 YENEEA. This CDR3 has 13 residues. The germline V and J ends were trimmed by 0 bases and 6 bases, with 6 bases remaining between them. CDR3: CASSLEGGQPQHF. Written as DNA, the CDR3 is TGTGCCAGCAGCTTAGAGGGGGGTCAGCCCCAGCATTTT.

This clone occurred once. The genes are TRBV7-2 and TRBJ2-7; 10 nucleotides align to TRBD2. Germline lookup yields CDR1 SGHTA and CDR2 FQGNSA. The CDR3 is 16 residues long. V shed 6 bases and J 5 bases; nucleotides not matched to a gene: 13. The CDR3 nucleotides are TGTGCCAGCAGGTCAGGCCTAGCGGGGGTTCGCGACGAGCAGTACTTC. The encoded protein is CASRSGLAGVRDEQYF.

This chain links TRBV7-3 with TRBJ2-1; TRBD1 agrees at 7 bases. Per the germline V gene, CDR1 is SGHTA and CDR2 is FQGTGA. The CDR3 covers 15 residues. The J segment lost 9 bases and the V segment lost 2 bases, leaving 10 bases of the junction unmatched. CDR3 DNA: TGTGCCAGCAGCTTAGAAGGGACAGAACCATTTGAGCAGTTCTTC. This codes for CASSLEGTEPFEQFF.

Regarding this clone: One end of the junction varies from germline; a read error may be responsible. The chain has TRBV5-1 and TRBJ2-7; TRBD2 is a possible D gene (6 bases). CDR3 length: 14 residues. CDR1 and CDR2 from the germline V gene are SGHRS and YFSETQ. The CDR3 DNA sequence: TGCGCCAGCAGCTTAGCGGGCACCTCCAACGAGCAGTACTTC. This encodes CASSLAGTSNEQYF.

The chain is built from TRBV5-1 and TRBJ2-5, with unresolved D. The germline CDR1 and CDR2 sequences are SGHRS and YFSETQ. The CDR3 contains 13 residues. V was cut by 0 bases and J by 5 bases, with 8 bases left in between. The CDR3: CASSLGATETQYF. In DNA form, the CDR3 reads TGCGCCAGCAGCTTGGGGGCAACCGAGACCCAGTACTTC.

This clone was seen a handful of times. V usage is TRBV2 and J usage is TRBJ1-1, with a tentative D call TRBD1 (6 bases). This CDR3 has 15 residues. The V end was cut by 3 bases, the J end by 1 base, with 12 bases between. CDR1 is SNHLY and CDR2 is FYNNEI in the germline V gene. The CDR3 here is CASSDPGAANTEAFF. The CDR3 coding sequence is TGTGCCAGCAGTGACCCAGGGGCGGCGAACACTGAAGCTTTCTTT.

The gene calls are TRBV27 and TRBJ2-3; 13 nucleotides align to TRBD2. The CDR3 loop spans 16 amino acids. The V and J ends lost 4 bases and 2 bases, in that order; junction bases with no gene match: 3. In germline, CDR1 is MNHEY, CDR2 SMNVEV (reference sequence). The CDR3: CASSWGLAGSTDTQYF. CDR3 in DNA: TGTGCCAGCAGTTGGGGACTAGCGGGATCCACAGATACGCAGTATTTT.

This chain links TRBV7-8 with TRBJ2-7; 8 bases agree with TRBD2. This CDR3 comprises 16 residues. The V and J ends lost 5 bases and 0 bases, in that order; junction bases with no gene match: 9. Germline CDR1 SGHVS, CDR2 FQNEAQ. CDR3 coding DNA: TGTGCCAGCAGCCCGGGGGGGACTTTTTTCTCCTACGAGCAGTACTTC. This translates into CASSPGGTFFSYEQYF. Together with reference TRBV7-8 and TRBJ2-7, the CDR3 gives the full variable domain: GAGVSQSPRYKVAKRGQDVALRCDPISGHVSLFWYQQALGQGPEFLTYFQNEAQLDKSGLPSDRFFAERPEGSVSTLKIQRTQQEDSAVYLCASSPGGTFFSYEQYFGPGTRLTVT.

The gene calls are TRBV27 and TRBJ1-6, with D uncertain. The germline V gene encodes CDR1 MNHEY and CDR2 SMNVEV (reference sequence). The V and J ends lost 3 bases and 8 bases respectively, with 5 bases between them. The CDR3 totals 12 residues. The CDR3 spells CASSFYDSPLHF. DNA of the CDR3: TGTGCCAGCAGTTTTTATGATTCACCCCTCCACTTT.

The V and J genes are TRBV11-3 and TRBJ2-7; TRBD1 agrees at 7 bases. Trimming removed 3 bases from V and 2 bases from J; junction bases left unmatched: 1. The germline V gene has CDR1 SGHNT and CDR2 YENEEA. The CDR3 contains 13 residues. DNA of the CDR3: TGTGCCAGCAGCTTCGGACAGGCCTACGAGCAGTACTTC. Protein product: CASSFGQAYEQYF.

V gene TRBV29-1 combines with J gene TRBJ2-7, with a tentative D call TRBD1 (5 bases). Germline values: CDR1 SQVTM, CDR2 ANQGSEA. The CDR3 spans 11 residues. Trimming stripped 4 bases from V and 5 bases from J, with 9 bases between. The CDR3 spells CSVVRENEQYF. The CDR3 region has the DNA TGCAGCGTTGTCAGGGAAAACGAGCAGTACTTC.

The V and J genes are TRBV27 and TRBJ1-2; 7 bases agree with TRBD1. CDR1 MNHEY and CDR2 SMNVEV come from the germline V gene (reference sequence). The V and J ends lost 5 bases and 4 bases, in that order; junction bases with no gene match: 10. CDR3 size: 15 residues. The CDR3 DNA reads TGTGCCAGCAGTCCCCGGACAGGTAATCGCTATGGCTACACCTTC. Amino acids: CASSPRTGNRYGYTF.

The rearrangement joins TRBV28 to TRBJ1-4; 10 nucleotides line up with TRBD1. The CDR3 runs 15 residues. Per germline, CDR1 MDHEN and CDR2 SYDVKM. The J segment lost 8 bases and the V segment lost 3 bases, leaving 6 bases of the junction unmatched. The CDR3 here is CASSFSGTGAEKLFF. The CDR3 DNA follows: TGTGCCAGCAGTTTCTCTGGGACAGGGGCGGAAAAACTGTTTTTT.

This clone was recorded only once. The chain links TRBV29-1 to TRBJ2-3; TRBD1 might be the D (6 bases). V lost 0 bases to trimming and J lost 14 bases, with 12 bases between them. The CDR3 extends over 11 amino acids. Per the germline V gene, CDR1 is SQVTM and CDR2 is ANQGSEA. CDR3 bases: TGCAGCGTTGAAGATCAGACAGGCTTGTATTTT. It encodes CSVEDQTGLYF.

The CDR3 DNA reads as TGTGCCAGCAGCCAGACTAGCGGGGACCAAGAGACCCAGTACTTC. Amino acid sequence: CASSQTSGDQETQYF. J is TRBJ2-5 and V is TRBV9, with 11 positions matching TRBD2. This CDR3 is 15 amino acids long. J lost 0 bases, V lost 4 bases, and 2 bases had no gene match. Germline assignment: CDR1 SGDLS and CDR2 YYNGEE.

The J gene is TRBJ1-1, the V gene TRBV4-1, with no clear D. V lost 0 bases and J 3 bases, leaving 11 bases between the germline ends. The CDR3 is 15 amino acids. CDR1 MGHRA and CDR2 YSYEKL come from the germline V gene. The CDR3 sequence: CASSQEDSRDTEAFF. The CDR3 coding sequence is TGCGCCAGCAGCCAAGAGGACTCTAGGGACACTGAAGCTTTCTTT.

The CDR3 nucleotides read TGTGCCAGCAGCTTGGAAATGGGACAGAATAATTCACCCCTCCACTTT. Translated, it gives CASSLEMGQNNSPLHF. This chain connects TRBV5-4 to TRBJ1-6; 7 nucleotides line up with TRBD1. Germline trimming cut 0 bases from V and 5 bases from J; bases unmatched to any gene: 5. Per germline, CDR1 SGHNT and CDR2 YYREEE (reference sequence). The CDR3 has 16 amino acids.

CDR3 bases: TGTGCCAGCAGCTTATTGTGGGACATCGCCTACAATGAGCAGTTCTTC. Its protein is CASSLLWDIAYNEQFF. V usage is TRBV7-2 and J usage is TRBJ2-1, with TRBD1 as a possible D gene (6 bases). V lost 2 bases, J lost 2 bases, and 13 bases lay in between. Germline-derived CDR1 and CDR2 are SGHTA and FQGNSA. CDR3 length: 16 amino acids.

This clone came up a few times. The chain carries TRBV5-5 and TRBJ1-6; 8 bases align to TRBD1. The germline V gene encodes CDR1 SGHKS and CDR2 YYEKEE (reference sequence). J lost 7 bases, V lost 4 bases, and 7 bases had no gene match. The length of the CDR3 is 15 residues. The CDR3 sequence: CASSPWTGLNSPLHF. The CDR3 DNA reads as TGTGCCAGCAGCCCCTGGACAGGGTTAAATTCACCCCTCCACTTT.

This clone was found a few times. The J gene is TRBJ1-5, the V gene TRBV19; possibly TRBD1 for D (6 bases). Deletions cut 6 bases from V and 11 bases from J, with 20 bases between. Germline assignment: CDR1 LNHDA and CDR2 SQIVND (reference sequence). CDR3 length equals 14 residues. CDR3 in DNA: TGTGCCAGTAGAAGCGCAGGACAGATCGGGGCCCAGCATTTT. It specifies CASRSAGQIGAQHF. Drawing the rest from reference TRBV19 and TRBJ1-5, the complete variable domain is DGGITQSPKYLFRKEGQNVTLSCEQNLNHDAMYWYRQDPGQGLRLIYYSQIVNDFQKGDIAEGYSVSREKKESFPLTVTSAQKNPTAFYLCASRSAGQIGAQHFGDGTRLSIL.

This clone was recorded once. The chain links TRBV27 to TRBJ1-2, with D perhaps matching TRBD1 (5 bases). CDR1 is MNHEY and CDR2 is SMNVEV in the germline V gene (reference sequence). Trimming removed 5 bases at V and 8 bases at J, with 15 bases between. There are 13 residues in the CDR3. Here the CDR3 DNA reads TGTGCCAGCAGTGGGGCGGCGGGGTCGGGCTACACCTTC. This gives the protein CASSGAAGSGYTF.

The chain couples TRBV9 to TRBJ1-2; 7 bases fit TRBD1. V shed 3 bases and J 7 bases; nucleotides not matched to a gene: 6. Germline CDR1 SGDLS, CDR2 YYNGEE. This CDR3 is built from 13 residues. The CDR3 DNA reads as TGTGCCAGCAGCGAACAGGGGAGTGCTGGCTACACCTTC. Amino acid sequence: CASSEQGSAGYTF.